The clone carrying this T cell receptor (beta chain) was recorded once. The germline gives CDR1 SGHTS, CDR2 YDEGEE. V gave up 0 bases and J gave up 5 bases, with 14 bases separating them. This CDR3 has 15 amino acids. These data originate in a study of T cell changes during pregnancy in multiple sclerosis. Sequenced by immunoSEQ multiplex PCR; TCRdb stores in-frame clones only, minus some. The table records about 54,000 clones, around 90% of them present only once. This clonotype was sampled from a female donor in good health, enrolled as a control in a pregnancy study. This specimen consisted of peripheral blood, obtained after pregnancy. The genes are TRBV5-8 and TRBJ2-5; possible D gene TRBD2, 6 bases. CDR3 region: CASSLGDLRGETQYF. The CDR3 nucleotides are TGTGCCAGCAGCTTGGGGGACCTCCGGGGGGAGACCCAGTACTTC.